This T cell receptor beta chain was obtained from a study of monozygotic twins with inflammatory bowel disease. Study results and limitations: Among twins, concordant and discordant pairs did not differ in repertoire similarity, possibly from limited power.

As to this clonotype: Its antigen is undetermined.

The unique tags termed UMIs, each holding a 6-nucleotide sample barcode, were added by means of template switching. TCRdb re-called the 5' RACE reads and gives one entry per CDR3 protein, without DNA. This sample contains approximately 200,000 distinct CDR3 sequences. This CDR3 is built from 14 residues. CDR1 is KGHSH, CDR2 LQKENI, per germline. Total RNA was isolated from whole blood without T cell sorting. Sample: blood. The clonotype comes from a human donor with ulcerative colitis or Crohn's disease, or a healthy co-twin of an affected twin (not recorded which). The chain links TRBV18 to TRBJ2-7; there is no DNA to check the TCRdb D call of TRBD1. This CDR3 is CASSPDRVSYEQYF.